This TCR beta chain was recovered during a study of blood T cell repertoires in COVID-19 (dated by TCRdb to about 2020). With regard to the full study: Collaborator samples came from the United States, Italy and Spain and covered acute and convalescent phases of COVID-19. A freely available public database, intended as a resource for researchers studying the immune response to SARS-CoV-2, is where the repertoires were released. The samples were drawn from two sources: the first 160 participants of the ongoing ImmuneRACE study, and 1,000 to 1,500 subjects contributed by 6 global collaborators. Subjects who had been exposed to COVID-19, were actively infected with it, or had recovered from it provided the deeply sampled blood TCRbeta repertoires that made up the dataset. Where available, HLA class I and class II types were obtained from metadata supplied by the sample provider rather than from assay-based typing. The material from the prospective study consisted of cDNA or gDNA derived from T cells, B-cell-depleted T cells, or PBMCs. A de-identified subject ID, COVID-19 status, age in years and sex were almost always included in the sample metadata. Broad study findings and their caveats: The amount of clinical and demographic metadata varied by source and participant and was provided uncurated.

This clone was seen more than once but under ten times. Its binding antigen is unknown. One base away there is no much larger clone; base qualities are not given. Each collaborating institution followed its own protocols to collect whole blood in K2EDTA tubes. For TCRbeta analysis, collaborators shipped samples as frozen whole blood, isolated PBMCs, or DNA extracted from either of those sample types. Inclusive of the bounding cysteine and phenylalanine, the CDR3 is 13 residues long. Here the CDR3 DNA is all that survives: 39 bases in frame from base 1. The junction carries 15 bases between V and J, which are trimmed by 10 bases and 5 bases respectively. CDR1 and CDR2, per the germline V gene, are MDHEN and SYDVKM. TCRbeta CDR3 regions were amplified from genomic DNA by means of the immunoSEQ Assay, a bias-controlled multiplex PCR. The source study handled its data this way. Nucleated cell counts per sample were estimated from amplification of reference gene primers within the assay. To quantify the absolute abundance of each unique TCRbeta CDR3 rearrangement, sequence reads were collapsed and filtered. Productive Simpson clonality was computed per sample as the square root of Simpson's diversity index over productive rearrangements. TCRdb's version of the immuneACCESS table is confined to in-frame rearrangements and falls short of the full clone set. An unresolved V gene accounts for under half of the shortfall where checked; the remainder is of unknown origin. The V and J calls and the clone size are those of that table, but D and trimming were determined from the DNA. This sample gives 240,000 or so clones in total; approximately 87% of them show up just once. The ten biggest clones cover around 6.5% of the sample.

This sequence was found in a man in his 60s with acute or convalescent COVID-19. Here the chain combines TRBV28 and TRBJ1-5; too little of a D gene remains to name it. The sample taken for sequencing was peripheral blood. The CDR3 reads CATLREGDQPQHF. The sequence in DNA is TGTGCCACTCTCCGGGAGGGCGATCAGCCCCAGCATTTT.